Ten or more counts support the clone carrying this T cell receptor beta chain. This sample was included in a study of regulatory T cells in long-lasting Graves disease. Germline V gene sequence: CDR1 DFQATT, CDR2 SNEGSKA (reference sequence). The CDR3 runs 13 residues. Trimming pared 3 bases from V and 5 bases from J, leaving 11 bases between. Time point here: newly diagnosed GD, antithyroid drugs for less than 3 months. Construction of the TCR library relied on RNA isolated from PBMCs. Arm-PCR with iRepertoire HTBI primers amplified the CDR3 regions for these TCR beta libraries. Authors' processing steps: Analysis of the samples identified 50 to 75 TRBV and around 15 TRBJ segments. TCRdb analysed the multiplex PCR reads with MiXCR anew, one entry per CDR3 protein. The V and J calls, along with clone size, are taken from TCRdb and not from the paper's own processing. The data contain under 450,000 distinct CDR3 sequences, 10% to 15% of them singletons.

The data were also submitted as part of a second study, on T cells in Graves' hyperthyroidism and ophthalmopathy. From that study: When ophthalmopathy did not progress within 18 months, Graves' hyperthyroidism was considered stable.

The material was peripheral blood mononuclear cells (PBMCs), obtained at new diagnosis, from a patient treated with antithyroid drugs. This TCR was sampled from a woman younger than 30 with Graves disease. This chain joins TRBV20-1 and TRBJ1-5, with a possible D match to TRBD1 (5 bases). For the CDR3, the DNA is TGCAGTGCTAGCAGGGCAGCGGATCAGCCCCAGCATTTT. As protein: CSASRAADQPQHF.